This T cell receptor (beta chain) was sequenced in a study of beta chain features in type 1 diabetes. V lost 6 bases to trimming and J lost 2 bases, with 12 bases between them. CDR3 length: 14 amino acids. The germline V gene has CDR1 SNHLY and CDR2 FYNNEI. General observations from the study: Insertion counts at VDJ junctions were lower in type 1 diabetes patients, who also showed more deletions there.

Expressed TCRB transcripts were sequenced because the entire RNA isolate underwent reverse transcription. Produced via immunoSEQ multiplex PCR; TCRdb's table is partial and in-frame only. The sample holds about 220,000 clones, roughly a tenth seen once. Details on this clone: Its antigen is not identified.

The origin of this receptor is a man between 18 and 29 years old in good health. Sequencing used central memory CD4+ T cells from blood. The chain combines TRBV2 with TRBJ2-3; D possibly corresponds to TRBD2 (5 bases). The CDR3 region has the DNA TGTGCCAGCAGACCCGGACTTCACACAGATACGCAGTATTTT. This gives the protein CASRPGLHTDTQYF.